This entry lists 13 T cell receptor beta chains sequenced from one sample in a study of CD8+ T cells in alopecia areata. Reverse transcription of extracted RNA yielded cDNA, which provided the sequencing template. Profiling relied on immunoSEQ multiplex PCR, and the TCRdb table lists in-frame clones only, not all of them. Among 100,000 to 150,000 clones, approximately 60% were seen once, and the ten largest hold roughly 3.1%. Sequenced material: CD4+ T cells sorted from blood. The receptors were gathered from a human donor in good health.

The chain combines TRBV6-5 with TRBJ1-2, with D uncertain. The V gene's germline CDR1 is MNHEY and CDR2 SVGAGI. The CDR3 consists of 13 residues. Trimming removed 0 bases from V and 6 bases from J, with 8 bases in between. The CDR3 loop reads CASSYSGKNGYTF. The CDR3 bases are TGTGCCAGCAGTTACTCGGGGAAGAATGGCTACACCTTC.

The gene calls are TRBV30 and TRBJ2-2, with D perhaps matching TRBD1 (5 bases). The CDR3 loop spans 16 amino acids. CDR1 is GTSNPN, CDR2 SVGIG, per germline (reference sequence). The ends were cut back, 0 bases at V and 3 bases at J, with 14 bases in the middle. The CDR3 region is CAWSVGQGLYTGELFF. In DNA form, the CDR3 reads TGTGCCTGGAGTGTAGGTCAGGGATTATACACCGGGGAGCTGTTTTTT.

The genes are TRBV29-1 and TRBJ2-5; maybe TRBD1 (7 bases). V lost 2 bases and J lost 0, with 19 bases in between. Germline V gene lookup returns CDR1 SQVTM and CDR2 ANQGSEA. The CDR3 length is 17 residues. This CDR3 is CSVEIWIQGDYQETQYF. CDR3 bases: TGCAGCGTTGAAATCTGGATTCAGGGGGACTACCAAGAGACCCAGTACTTC.

This chain links TRBV7-3 with TRBJ1-2; 7 bases are shared with TRBD1. V shed 3 bases, J shed 6 bases, and the junction held 13 bases outside the gene matches. The germline gives CDR1 SGHTA, CDR2 FQGTGA. This CDR3 spans 16 amino acids. For the CDR3, the DNA is TGTGCCAGCAGCTTCTCAGACAGGGCGGGGAGGAATGGCTACACCTTC. Amino acids: CASSFSDRAGRNGYTF. Based on the CDR3 plus reference TRBV7-3 and TRBJ1-2, the full variable domain is GAGVSQTPSNKVTEKGKYVELRCDPISGHTALYWYRQSLGQGPEFLIYFQGTGAADDSGLPNDRFFAVRPEGSVSTLKIQRTERGDSAVYLCASSFSDRAGRNGYTFGSGTRLTVV.

In DNA, the CDR3 is TGTGCCAGCAGCCCCTTTAAGCACGCAAACCAAGAGACCCAGTACTTC. Residues: CASSPFKHANQETQYF. The chain combines TRBV7-9 with TRBJ2-5; D is ambiguous. The CDR3 totals 16 residues. Trimming stripped 5 bases from V and 0 bases from J, with 16 bases between. Per the germline V gene, CDR1 is SEHNR and CDR2 is FQNEAQ (reference sequence).

Comments on this clone: A read error may account for a junction end that differs from germline. CDR3 sequence reads: CSERTANTKAFF. For the CDR3, the DNA is TGCAGCGAACGGACGGCGAACACTAAAGCTTTCTTT. This chain joins TRBV29-1 and TRBJ1-1; D gene unclear. This CDR3 is built from 12 residues. The germline gives CDR1 SQVTM, CDR2 ANQGSEA.

The chain uses TRBV23-1 and TRBJ1-5; a possible D gene is TRBD1 (5 bases). TRBV23-1 is an ORF, and what it does is uncertain. V was shortened by 5 bases and J by 1 base, with 6 bases between the two germline ends. This CDR3 comprises 13 residues. CDR3 sequence (DNA): TGCGCCAGCAGTGGGACGAGCAATCAGCCCCAGCATTTT. Protein: CASSGTSNQPQHF.

The count of this clone is one. The CDR3 reads CASSSPGLADYEQYF. The DNA of the CDR3 is TGTGCCAGCAGTTCGCCGGGACTAGCGGACTACGAGCAGTACTTC. The chain has TRBV27 and TRBJ2-7, with 11 bases identical to TRBD2. The CDR3 has 15 amino acids. In germline, CDR1 is MNHEY, CDR2 SMNVEV (reference sequence). V trimming: 4 bases; J trimming: 3 bases; junction bases outside the gene matches: 5.

A few counts support this clone. Other DNA sequences from this sample encode an identical CDR3 as well. The chain combines TRBV30 with TRBJ2-5; tentatively, D is TRBD2 (6 bases). CDR1 GTSNPN and CDR2 SVGIG come from the germline V gene (reference sequence). The CDR3 length is 12 residues. V was shortened by 0 bases and J by 5 bases, with 7 bases between the two germline ends. The CDR3: CAWSVRGETQYF. CDR3 nucleotide sequence: TGTGCCTGGAGTGTACGGGGGGAGACCCAGTACTTC.

This rearrangement joins TRBV4-1 to TRBJ2-4, with a tentative D call TRBD1 (6 bases). The CDR3 is made up of 16 amino acids. Germline values: CDR1 MGHRA, CDR2 YSYEKL. V was trimmed by 4 bases and J by 1 base, leaving 14 bases between them. The CDR3 bases are TGCGCCAGCAGCCTAGGGACAACCGAGGCCAAAAACATTCAGTACTTC. Its translation: CASSLGTTEAKNIQYF.

The chain carries TRBV5-1 and TRBJ1-1; no definite D call. V lost 1 base, J lost 9 bases, and 1 base lay in between. Germline CDR1 reads SGHRS; CDR2 reads YFSETQ. The CDR3 consists of 9 residues. This CDR3 is CASSLKAFF. CDR3 DNA: TGCGCCAGCAGCTTGAAAGCTTTCTTT.

The chain couples TRBV5-1 to TRBJ2-7; the D is unclear. Germline V gene lookup returns CDR1 SGHRS and CDR2 YFSETQ. CDR3 length: 15 residues. The V end was cut by 1 base, the J end by 0 bases, with 11 bases between. The CDR3 DNA reads as TGCGCCAGCAGCTTGACAGTTCCCAGCTCCTACGAGCAGTACTTC. Its protein product is CASSLTVPSSYEQYF.

This clone appeared a few times. The chain is built from TRBV25-1 and TRBJ1-4; no firm D call. Germline V gene lookup returns CDR1 MGHDK and CDR2 SYGVNS. The CDR3 runs 13 residues. V was cut by 9 bases and J by 4 bases, with 12 bases left in between. The CDR3 sequence: CASGEGINEKLFF. CDR3 DNA sequence: TGTGCCAGTGGTGAGGGAATTAATGAAAAACTGTTTTTT.